This T cell receptor (beta chain) was sequenced for a study of shared clonotypes between healthy human individuals. General study points: The sharing of about 5% of naive CD4 clonotypes was seen across a handful of donors.

Looked up from germline, CDR1 is SGHRS and CDR2 is YFSETQ. V was clipped by 5 bases and J by 0 bases, with 12 bases between them. The CDR3 covers 14 residues. Note on this clone: As yet, its antigen is unknown.

Libraries were prepared by immunoSEQ multiplex PCR; TCRdb keeps only in-frame clonotypes and omits some of them. This sample has about 2.4 million clones, with 80% to 95% found just once. Sequencing was done on a sample of naive CD4+ T cells from PBMCs. The subset was: CD45RA+ positively selected. The rearrangement uses TRBV5-1 and TRBJ2-7, with a weak D call TRBD1 (6 bases). The sequence was collected from a man aged 18 to 29 in good health. Some clones in this sample may be carry-over from other donors' samples. CDR3 nucleotides: TGCGCCAGCAGTGCCGGGACATTCTCCTACGAGCAGTACTTC. It translates to CASSAGTFSYEQYF.